Listed below are T cell receptor beta chains from one sample, sequenced in a study of human T cells and chemical hapten exposure. TCRdb analysed the RACE reads with MiXCR anew, one entry per CDR3 protein. The data contain 65,000 to 90,000 distinct CDR3 sequences, about 14% of them singletons. Sequencing used whole blood, obtained in connection with sensitization to the hapten diphenylcyclopropenone (DPC). These TCRs come from a woman aged 45-65 years with alopecia areata. Some clones in this sample may be carry-over from other donors' samples. The CDR3 runs from the conserved cysteine through the conserved F or W.

v_call: TRBV11-2
j_call: TRBJ2-7
cdr3_aa: CASSGAGTAAYEQYF

v_call: TRBV20-1
j_call: TRBJ2-7
cdr3_aa: CSAFPVTGGVEQYF

v_call: TRBV6-2/TRBV6-3
j_call: TRBJ2-1
cdr3_aa: CASSPRALVNYNEQFF

v_call: TRBV11-2
j_call: TRBJ1-6
cdr3_aa: CASSLVRGQGSSYNSPLHF

v_call: TRBV29-1
j_call: TRBJ2-6
cdr3_aa: CSVGTRRSGANVLTF

v_call: TRBV7-9
j_call: TRBJ2-3
cdr3_aa: CASSPLAGGPSDTQYF

v_call: TRBV28
j_call: TRBJ2-7
cdr3_aa: CASSFTSGNSYEQYF

v_call: TRBV6-1
j_call: TRBJ2-7
cdr3_aa: CASRAGHLYEQYF

v_call: TRBV11-2
j_call: TRBJ2-5
cdr3_aa: CASSHVRDTQYF

v_call: TRBV6-5
j_call: TRBJ2-1
cdr3_aa: CASSYSAGVGYNEQFF

v_call: TRBV20-1
j_call: TRBJ1-5
cdr3_aa: CSAREQMNQPQHF

v_call: TRBV30
j_call: TRBJ1-5
cdr3_aa: CAWSGDRDQPQHF

v_call: TRBV9
j_call: TRBJ1-1
cdr3_aa: CASSPGPQMNTEAFF

v_call: TRBV20-1
j_call: TRBJ1-5
cdr3_aa: CSASYRDNQPQHF

v_call: TRBV6-2/TRBV6-3
j_call: TRBJ2-1
cdr3_aa: CASSWEAGGSYNEQFF

v_call: TRBV20-1
j_call: TRBJ1-2
cdr3_aa: CSAKGVGTGLNYGYTF

v_call: TRBV28
j_call: TRBJ1-1
cdr3_aa: CASSFIRGRNTEAFF

v_call: TRBV7-9
j_call: TRBJ2-5
cdr3_aa: CASSFAGPETQYF

v_call: TRBV7-9
j_call: TRBJ2-2
cdr3_aa: CASSAGTSANTGELFF

v_call: TRBV7-9
j_call: TRBJ1-3
cdr3_aa: CASSLGTGSGNTIYF

v_call: TRBV27
j_call: TRBJ1-1
cdr3_aa: CASTPGDLNTEAFF

v_call: TRBV9
j_call: TRBJ2-2
cdr3_aa: CASRLAGEGTGELFF

v_call: TRBV29-1
j_call: TRBJ2-7
cdr3_aa: CSVSVGGSYEQYF

v_call: TRBV11-2
j_call: TRBJ2-7
cdr3_aa: CASRSGLVYEQYF

v_call: TRBV6-5
j_call: TRBJ2-7
cdr3_aa: CASSYVPTEEQYF

v_call: TRBV7-8
j_call: TRBJ2-7
cdr3_aa: CASSLYRSSGTMFYEQYF

v_call: TRBV7-6
j_call: TRBJ1-5
cdr3_aa: CASSLVVGGQPQHF

v_call: TRBV19
j_call: TRBJ2-2
cdr3_aa: CASSWSNTGELFF

v_call: TRBV9
j_call: TRBJ2-1
cdr3_aa: CASSVVHGPRDYSGYNEQFF

v_call: TRBV29-1
j_call: TRBJ2-2
cdr3_aa: CSVIGGGTGELFF

v_call: TRBV7-2
j_call: TRBJ1-1
cdr3_aa: CASSQQGGRGEAFF